The clone carrying this T cell receptor beta chain came up a few times. Its specificity is not known. This record belongs to a study of T cells after yellow fever vaccination. Study results and limitations: Only a small proportion of the clonotypes turned up in both the CD4 and the CD8 compartments, likely arising from convergent recombination. Re-detected after boosting: most primary clones, 96% of CD4 and 88% of CD8. On re-exposure, the response was weaker but peaked faster, at day 5 versus 15.

The germline gives CDR1 SGHDN, CDR2 FVKESK. The CDR3 runs 15 residues. V was pared by 2 bases and J by 5 bases, with 12 bases between. By 5'RACE template switching, TCR cDNA was produced, with a universal primer site and UMIs added in the process. Via MiXCR, TCRdb re-called the 5' RACE reads, giving one row per CDR3 protein. Of about 340,000 distinct CDR3 sequences listed, around 13% are singletons. The V gene is TRBV14, the J gene TRBJ2-2; D gene ambiguous. This clonotype originated in a man aged 18 to 30 who received the YFV17D yellow fever vaccine. The sample consisted of CD4+ T cells sorted from PBMCs, taken 15 days after the yellow fever booster vaccination. The CDR3 sequence is CASSQKPWWTGELFF. CDR3 in DNA: TGTGCCAGCAGCCAAAAACCCTGGTGGACCGGGGAGCTGTTTTTT.